A single sample is the source of the 29 T cell receptor beta chains below, sequenced in a study of beta chain features in type 1 diabetes (dated by TCRdb to the late 2010s). Library construction relied on the immunoSEQ multiplex PCR assay. The High Capacity cDNA Reverse Transcription Kit was used to reverse transcribe all of the isolated RNA, meaning that expressed TCRB transcripts were what got sequenced. TCRdb took over this immuneACCESS table, retaining in-frame rearrangements with V and J assigned. Such tables are incomplete; in checked studies, under half of the missing clones stem from an unresolved V gene, and the remainder is unexplained. For this sample the table gives about 470,000 clones, of which 30% were detected only once. The ten largest clones capture 0.05% to 0.065% of the sample. Sequencing was performed on naive CD4+ T cells from blood. Read against the paper, the sample's cell subset or site label means: true naive CD4+ T cells. The receptors shown here come from a man aged 18 to 29 in good health.

The chain is built from TRBV27 and TRBJ2-5; D gene ambiguous. The germline CDR1 and CDR2 sequences are MNHEY and SMNVEV (reference sequence). Between the trimmed V and J ends, which lost 3 bases and 2 bases, there was a span of 7 bases. The length of the CDR3 is 13 residues. As DNA, the CDR3 is TGTGCCAGCAGTTTTAGATTGCAAGAGACCCAGTACTTC. The encoded protein is CASSFRLQETQYF.

The CDR3 nucleotides read TGTGCCAGCAGTGAATCCGGCCGTTCCGCTGAAAAACTGTTTTTT. As protein: CASSESGRSAEKLFF. The chain combines TRBV2 with TRBJ1-4; no reliable D call. The CDR3 sequence is 15 residues long. Looked up from germline, CDR1 is SNHLY and CDR2 is FYNNEI. The V end was cut by 2 bases, the J end by 7 bases, with 14 bases between. Full variable domain (missing parts from reference TRBV2 and TRBJ1-4): EPEVTQTPSHQVTQMGQEVILRCVPISNHLYFYWYRQILGQKVEFLVSFYNNEISEKSEIFDDQFSVERPDGSNFTLKIRSTKLEDSAMYFCASSESGRSAEKLFFGSGTQLSVL.

The J gene is TRBJ1-2, the V gene TRBV27; 9 bases are a match to TRBD1. In germline, CDR1 is MNHEY, CDR2 SMNVEV (reference sequence). The CDR3 runs 14 residues. After removal of 7 bases from V and 8 bases from J, the junction contained 11 bases not matched to a gene. In nucleotides, the CDR3 is TGTGCCAGCACCCGACGGACAGGGGAAGGAGGCTACACCTTC. It codes for CASTRRTGEGGYTF.

The J gene is TRBJ2-7, the V gene TRBV28; 13 nucleotides align to TRBD2. The V and J ends lost 3 bases and 4 bases, in that order; junction bases with no gene match: 3. The CDR3 is 15 residues long. In germline, CDR1 is MDHEN, CDR2 SYDVKM. CDR3 DNA: TGTGCCAGCAGTTTCAGGACTAGCGGGAGATACGAGCAGTACTTC. Protein product: CASSFRTSGRYEQYF.

There are a few counts of this clone. No DNA is shown, since the ends of the CDR3 on it are uncertain; the CDR3 is the one TCRdb lists. This chain connects TRBV30 to TRBJ1-5; the D segment call TRBD1 is taken from the table without a DNA check. Looked up from germline, CDR1 is GTSNPN and CDR2 is SVGIG (reference sequence). Ends included, the CDR3 has 13 residues. CDR3 in amino acids: CAWSVGQGAVGHF.

This rearrangement joins TRBV30 to TRBJ1-2; D may be TRBD1 (5 bases). Trimming pared 2 bases from V and 12 bases from J, leaving 22 bases between. Germline loops: CDR1 GTSNPN, CDR2 SVGIG (reference sequence). The CDR3 sequence is 14 residues long. CDR3 protein: CAWSPTRTGISDTF. For the CDR3, the DNA is TGTGCCTGGAGTCCAACGAGAACAGGAATCTCTGACACCTTC.

In this sample, this clone turned up a few times. The rearrangement joins TRBV7-2 to TRBJ1-2, with a possible D match to TRBD1 (6 bases). CDR1 SGHTA and CDR2 FQGNSA come from the germline V gene. V lost 5 bases to trimming and J lost 4 bases, with 11 bases between them. The CDR3 covers 13 residues. DNA for the CDR3: TGTGCCAGCAGCGTGTTGGACAGCTATGGCTACACCTTC. The encoded protein is CASSVLDSYGYTF.

The sample holds a few counts of this clone. Other DNA sequences of this sample code for an identical CDR3. The rearrangement links TRBV29-1 to TRBJ1-1; 9 positions match TRBD1. The CDR3 loop spans 13 amino acids. J gave up 2 bases and V 6 bases, and 4 bases lay outside the gene matches. Germline V gene lookup returns CDR1 SQVTM and CDR2 ANQGSEA. The CDR3 bases are TGCAGCGTCTCGACAGGGGGAAACACTGAAGCTTTCTTT. Translating gives CSVSTGGNTEAFF.

This clone was seen only a few times. The rearrangement joins TRBV30 to TRBJ2-1, with TRBD2 matching over 7 bases. The CDR3 spans 13 residues. Germline CDR1 and CDR2: GTSNPN and SVGIG (reference sequence). V was clipped by 4 bases and J by 7 bases; unmatched bases: 7. The CDR3, as DNA: TGTGCCTGGAACGCGGGACTACGAAATGAGCAGTTCTTC. It yields the protein CAWNAGLRNEQFF.

The table lists this clone with a few counts. The gene calls are TRBV4-2 and TRBJ2-1; TRBD2 matches 11 bases. Germline CDR1 LGHNA, CDR2 YNFKEQ. Germline trimming cut 5 bases from V and 0 bases from J; bases unmatched to any gene: 0. The CDR3 totals 15 residues. The CDR3 loop reads CASSTSGSSYNEQFF. DNA of the CDR3: TGTGCCAGCAGCACTAGCGGGAGCTCCTACAATGAGCAGTTCTTC.

This clone has a handful of counts. The chain recombines TRBV29-1 with TRBJ2-1, with D possibly TRBD2 on 5 matching bases. The CDR3 runs 14 residues. In germline, CDR1 is SQVTM, CDR2 ANQGSEA. Trimming took off 6 bases at V and 4 bases at J, with 16 bases between the two ends. The CDR3 coding sequence is TGCAGCGTACCGGGATCCTCTAGGTACAATGAGCAGTTCTTC. The encoded protein is CSVPGSSRYNEQFF.

The V gene is TRBV6-5, the J gene TRBJ2-5; TRBD2 aligns across 7 bases. Germline trimming cut 2 bases from V and 4 bases from J; bases unmatched to any gene: 4. CDR1 is MNHEY, CDR2 SVGAGI, per germline. This CDR3 has 14 residues. CDR3 residues: CASSYLAGAETQYF. Here the CDR3 DNA reads TGTGCCAGCAGTTACCTCGCGGGAGCAGAGACCCAGTACTTC.

The genes are TRBV30 and TRBJ2-7; weak D call: TRBD1 (6 bases). This CDR3 comprises 12 residues. With 0 bases removed from V and 6 bases from J, the gap between germline ends came to 9 bases. The germline CDR1 and CDR2 sequences are GTSNPN and SVGIG (reference sequence). The CDR3 nucleotides are TGTGCCTGGAGTGTAAGGGGGATCGAGCAGTACTTC. Encoded protein: CAWSVRGIEQYF.

This clone was observed a handful of times. V gene TRBV30 combines with J gene TRBJ2-7, with D possibly being TRBD2 (6 bases). The CDR3 contains 14 residues. Germline loops: CDR1 GTSNPN, CDR2 SVGIG (reference sequence). Trimming left V 3 bases short and J 7 bases short, with 19 bases between. The chain's CDR3 is CAWRVQAEGGEQYF. The CDR3, as DNA: TGTGCCTGGAGGGTCCAGGCCGAGGGAGGAGAGCAGTACTTC.

This chain uses TRBV30 with TRBJ2-7; tentatively, D is TRBD1 (6 bases). This CDR3 has 15 residues. The V end lost 3 bases, the J end lost 1 base, and 16 bases lay between the germline ends. The germline V gene has CDR1 GTSNPN and CDR2 SVGIG (reference sequence). The chain's CDR3 is CAWRKKGVKSYEQYF. CDR3 nucleotide sequence: TGTGCCTGGAGAAAAAAGGGGGTGAAGTCCTACGAGCAGTACTTC. Full variable domain (remainder filled in from reference TRBV30 and TRBJ2-7): SQTIHQWPATLVQPVGSPLSLECTVEGTSNPNLYWYRQAAGRGLQLLFYSVGIGQISSEVPQNLSASRPQDRQFILSSKKLLLSDSGFYLCAWRKKGVKSYEQYFGPGTRLTVT.

This clone was seen a handful of times. V usage is TRBV5-1 and J usage is TRBJ2-5, with 8 bases matching TRBD1. The DNA matches TRBJ2-7 better at its end, which makes the J call doubtful. The CDR3 sequence is 15 residues long. Germline assignment: CDR1 SGHRS and CDR2 YFSETQ. The CDR3 nucleotides read TGCGCCAGCAGCAAGGGACAGGCCAATCTCTACGAGCAGTACTTC. This codes for CASSKGQANLYEQYF.

This chain links TRBV4-3 with TRBJ2-5; D call uncertain. Germline CDR1 LGHNA, CDR2 YSLEER. CDR3 length: 13 residues. V was pared by 1 base and J by 1 base, with 4 bases between. Written as DNA, the CDR3 is TGCGCCAGCAGCCAAGTGACCCAAGAGACCCAGTACTTC. Protein: CASSQVTQETQYF.

This clone was observed a few times. The CDR3 DNA follows: TGTGCCAGCAGCGTAGGTCCGGAGCTGAGCTCCTACAATGAGCAGTTCTTC. Encoded protein: CASSVGPELSSYNEQFF. This chain connects TRBV9 to TRBJ2-1; D call uncertain. There are 17 residues in the CDR3. In germline, CDR1 is SGDLS, CDR2 YYNGEE. Trimming shortened V by 0 bases and J by 0 bases, and 13 bases separated the two germline ends.

This clone has a handful of counts. V gene TRBV5-1 combines with J gene TRBJ1-4, with no clear D. The ends were cut back, 1 base at V and 3 bases at J, with 4 bases in the middle. Germline values: CDR1 SGHRS, CDR2 YFSETQ. The CDR3 is 13 residues long. CDR3 loop: CASSLIPNEKLFF. CDR3 bases: TGCGCCAGCAGCTTGATCCCTAATGAAAAACTGTTTTTT.

This clone has more than one count but fewer than ten. This chain uses TRBV6-6 with TRBJ2-5; 12 nucleotides match TRBD2. CDR1 and CDR2 from the germline V gene are MNHNY and SVGAGI (reference sequence). The CDR3 spans 14 residues. Germline trimming cut 5 bases from V and 5 bases from J; bases unmatched to any gene: 3. For the CDR3, the DNA is TGTGCCAGCAGTCCGACTAGCGGGAGCGAGACCCAGTACTTC. Amino acids: CASSPTSGSETQYF.

The CDR3 reads CASSLDPGANVLTF. CDR3 DNA sequence: TGTGCCAGCAGTTTGGATCCTGGGGCCAACGTCCTGACTTTC. V is TRBV2 and J is TRBJ2-6, with D unresolved. Trimming removed 5 bases from V and 2 bases from J, with 7 bases in between. Germline V gives CDR1 SNHLY, CDR2 FYNNEI. The CDR3 covers 14 residues.

The chain has TRBV29-1 and TRBJ2-1, with unresolved D. CDR3 length: 16 residues. Looked up from germline, CDR1 is SQVTM and CDR2 is ANQGSEA. The ends were cut back, 6 bases at V and 1 base at J, with 19 bases in the middle. Here the CDR3 reads CSVLTGSAPSYNEQFF. CDR3 sequence (DNA): TGCAGCGTCCTTACCGGGTCCGCCCCTTCCTACAATGAGCAGTTCTTC.

The genes are TRBV9 and TRBJ2-3, with D maybe TRBD1 (6 bases). Per germline, CDR1 SGDLS and CDR2 YYNGEE. The CDR3 totals 13 residues. V lost 0 bases and J lost 6, with 8 bases in between. The CDR3 loop reads CASSVVQGDTQYF. The CDR3 DNA sequence: TGTGCCAGCAGCGTAGTACAGGGCGATACGCAGTATTTT.

The chain uses TRBV28 and TRBJ1-1; possibly TRBD1 for D (5 bases). The germline CDR1 and CDR2 sequences are MDHEN and SYDVKM. There are 12 residues in the CDR3. With 8 bases removed from V and 4 bases from J, the gap between germline ends came to 11 bases. The CDR3 loop is CASRTQSTEAFF. The CDR3 nucleotides read TGTGCCAGCCGGACACAATCCACTGAAGCTTTCTTT.

J is TRBJ1-1 and V is TRBV29-1; D remains unclear. CDR3 size: 12 residues. Germline V gives CDR1 SQVTM, CDR2 ANQGSEA. The ends were cut back, 4 bases at V and 0 bases at J, with 6 bases in the middle. CDR3 residues: CSVVVMNTEAFF. CDR3 nucleotides: TGCAGCGTTGTAGTAATGAACACTGAAGCTTTCTTT.

CDR3 coding DNA: TGTGCCAGCTCACCGGGACTAGCGGGAGTTGGGGAGCAGTTCTTC. Protein product: CASSPGLAGVGEQFF. V usage is TRBV18 and J usage is TRBJ2-1; 14 nucleotides agree with TRBD2. Germline loops: CDR1 KGHSH, CDR2 LQKENI. The CDR3 consists of 15 residues. J gave up 10 bases and V 3 bases, and 5 bases lay outside the gene matches.

The chain has TRBV30 and TRBJ2-5, with D unresolved. The J call may be incorrect, as the DNA end agrees better with TRBJ2-7. Looked up from germline, CDR1 is GTSNPN and CDR2 is SVGIG (reference sequence). This CDR3 is 12 amino acids long. CDR3 loop: CAWSVLSYEQYF. The CDR3 nucleotides are TGTGCCTGGAGTGTACTCAGCTACGAGCAGTACTTC.

Worth noting for this clone: Different DNA sequences within this sample yield the same CDR3. The chain joins TRBV30 to TRBJ2-3; D not resolved. CDR3 length: 13 amino acids. Between the trimmed V and J ends, which lost 0 bases and 4 bases, there was a span of 8 bases. The V gene's germline CDR1 is GTSNPN and CDR2 SVGIG (reference sequence). The CDR3, as DNA: TGTGCCTGGAGTGTACGCGGTTCAGATACGCAGTATTTT. This sequence encodes CAWSVRGSDTQYF.

The V and J genes are TRBV30 and TRBJ2-7, with a tentative D call TRBD2 (6 bases). The V gene lost 2 bases and the J gene lost 5 bases, with 10 bases spanning the gap. Per germline, CDR1 GTSNPN and CDR2 SVGIG (reference sequence). There are 12 residues in the CDR3. As DNA, the CDR3 is TGTGCCTGGAGTCTTACTAGCAACGAGCAGTACTTC. It specifies CAWSLTSNEQYF.